These 24 T cell receptor beta chains were sequenced from one sample in a study of blood T cells in healthy people across ages. Combining a sample-barcoded 5' primer with a J-beta primer mix, a second PCR ran for roughly 7 to 11 cycles. From the 5' RACE reads, TCRdb called clonotypes with MiXCR, one entry per CDR3 protein. The data show roughly 800,000 distinct CDR3 sequences, over 45% seen once. The sample consisted of blood. The receptors here all came from a man aged 25 to 40 in good health.

The CDR3 nucleotides read TGTGCCTACCGGCCTAGCGGGACCTCTATCAGCACAGATACGCAGTATTTT. Amino acid sequence: CAYRPSGTSISTDTQYF. The chain links TRBV10-3 to TRBJ2-3; the match to TRBD2 covers 9 bases. CDR1 and CDR2 (germline): ENHRY, SYGVKD. The CDR3 runs 17 residues. V shed 11 bases, J shed 0 bases, and the junction held 15 bases outside the gene matches.

This clonotype was observed a few times. The V call is TRBV6-5, the J call TRBJ1-2; weak D call: TRBD1 (5 bases). The germline V gene has CDR1 MNHEY and CDR2 SVGAGI. V was trimmed by 0 bases and J by 5 bases, leaving 13 bases between them. The CDR3 loop spans 15 amino acids. CDR3 sequence reads: CASSYSTNRGYGYTF. The CDR3 DNA follows: TGTGCCAGCAGTTACTCGACGAATAGGGGATATGGCTACACCTTC.

Many counts were recorded for this clonotype. The chain combines TRBV11-2 with TRBJ1-1; possible D gene TRBD1, 5 bases. This CDR3 is 14 amino acids long. Trimming cost V 5 bases and J 5 bases, with 15 bases left between them. CDR1 and CDR2 (germline): SGHAT, FQNNGV. The DNA for the CDR3 is TGTGCCAGCAGCCTCGGGACGGCCACGACTGAAGCTTTCTTT. The encoded protein is CASSLGTATTEAFF. Complete variable domain (other parts from reference TRBV11-2 and TRBJ1-1): EAGVAQSPRYKIIEKRQSVAFWCNPISGHATLYWYQQILGQGPKLLIQFQNNGVVDDSQLPKDRFSAERLKGVDSTLKIQPAKLEDSAVYLCASSLGTATTEAFFGQGTRLTVV.

V is TRBV5-6 and J is TRBJ2-7; D is unresolved. This CDR3 contains 14 residues. The ends were cut back, 0 bases at V and 0 bases at J, with 7 bases in the middle. The germline CDR1 and CDR2 sequences are SGHDT and YYEEEE. The CDR3 protein is CASSLGPHSYEQYF. The DNA for the CDR3 is TGTGCCAGCAGCTTGGGTCCCCACTCCTACGAGCAGTACTTC.

The V call is TRBV15, the J call TRBJ2-3; TRBD2 matches at 12 bases. Germline assignment: CDR1 LNHNV and CDR2 YYDKDF (reference sequence). Trimming took 5 bases from V and 3 from J; bases not matched to a gene: 6. The CDR3 sequence is 16 residues long. The CDR3 DNA reads as TGTGCCACCAGCCAACTCGGACTAGCGGGGACAGATACGCAGTATTTT. It yields the protein CATSQLGLAGTDTQYF.

The chain links TRBV12-3 or TRBV12-4 to TRBJ2-7; 7 bases fit TRBD1. The DNA matches TRBJ2-4 better at its end, which makes the J call doubtful. CDR3 size: 17 residues. CDR3 DNA: TGTGCCAGCAGTTCGACAGAGGGGGCTTTGGCCAAAAACATTCAGTACTTC. Protein sequence: CASSSTEGALAKNIQYF.

This clonotype has only a few counts. The V call is TRBV5-1, the J call TRBJ2-6; 7 positions agree with TRBD1. Germline CDR1 is SGHRS and CDR2 is YFSETQ. V was clipped by 5 bases and J by 4 bases; unmatched bases: 12. The CDR3 covers 17 residues. The CDR3 nucleotides read TGCGCCAGCAGAGGGACAGACCCTGACAGGGGGGCCAACGTCCTGACTTTC. As protein: CASRGTDPDRGANVLTF.

For the CDR3, the DNA is TGTGCCAGCAGCGAACATAAAAACGTGGGGTGGGAGACCCAGTACTTC. This translates into CASSEHKNVGWETQYF. V usage is TRBV5-6 and J usage is TRBJ2-5, with D hard to call. V gave up 4 bases and J gave up 5 bases, with 21 bases separating them. Per germline, CDR1 SGHDT and CDR2 YYEEEE. The CDR3 sequence is 16 residues long. The entire variable domain, with the rest obtained from reference TRBV5-6 and TRBJ2-5, is as follows: DAGVTQSPTHLIKTRGQQVTLRCSPKSGHDTVSWYQQALGQGPQFIFQYYEEEERQRGNFPDRFSGHQFPNYSSELNVNALLLGDSALYLCASSEHKNVGWETQYFGPGTRLLVL.

This clonotype is a singleton in its sample. V is TRBV5-1 and J is TRBJ2-1; tentatively, D is TRBD1 or TRBD2 (5 bases each). This CDR3 is built from 16 residues. From germline, CDR1 is SGHRS and CDR2 YFSETQ. Trimming pared 1 base from V and 5 bases from J, leaving 16 bases between. This chain's CDR3 is CASSLNFRVGNNEQFF. DNA of the CDR3: TGCGCCAGCAGCTTGAATTTCAGGGTCGGGAACAATGAGCAGTTCTTC.

This clonotype was seen more than once but under ten times. J is TRBJ2-1 and V is TRBV10-3, with D tentatively TRBD1 (6 bases). V lost 9 bases and J 6 bases, leaving 15 bases between the germline ends. Germline V gene sequence: CDR1 ENHRY, CDR2 SYGVKD. This CDR3 spans 13 amino acids. CDR3 nucleotides: TGTGCCATTCCTGGGGGCGATGGCAATGAGCAGTTCTTC. Its protein product is CAIPGGDGNEQFF.

This clonotype was counted ten times or more. The chain recombines TRBV3-1 with TRBJ2-1; no clear D. Deletions cut 4 bases from V and 10 bases from J, with 14 bases between. CDR1 and CDR2 from the germline V gene are LGHDT and YNNKEL (reference sequence). CDR3 length: 13 residues. This CDR3 reads CASSLNMRGEQFF. CDR3 nucleotides: TGTGCCAGCAGCCTAAATATGCGTGGGGAGCAGTTCTTC.

J is TRBJ1-1 and V is TRBV28, with D possibly TRBD1 on 5 matching bases. This CDR3 is 13 amino acids long. The V gene's germline CDR1 is MDHEN and CDR2 SYDVKM. Trimming pared 8 bases from V and 0 bases from J, leaving 10 bases between. CDR3 sequence: CASSGLMNTEAFF. The CDR3 DNA reads TGTGCCAGCTCGGGACTTATGAACACTGAAGCTTTCTTT. Using reference TRBV28 and TRBJ1-1 for the parts outside the CDR3, the full variable domain is DVKVTQSSRYLVKRTGEKVFLECVQDMDHENMFWYRQDPGLGLRLIYFSYDVKMKEKGDIPEGYSVSREKKERFSLILESASTNQTSMYLCASSGLMNTEAFFGQGTRLTVV.

This clonotype was observed a few times. CDR3 in DNA: TGTGCCAGCAGCTTTTTGGAAGGGGAGACCCAGTACTTC. Translation gives CASSFLEGETQYF. The chain recombines TRBV12-3 or TRBV12-4 with TRBJ2-5; unclear D gene. This CDR3 is 13 amino acids long. V was trimmed by 6 bases and J by 5 bases, leaving 13 bases between them.

This clonotype has just one count. V is TRBV3-1 and J is TRBJ1-1, with D perhaps TRBD1 (5 bases). Germline V gives CDR1 LGHDT, CDR2 YNNKEL (reference sequence). This CDR3 is built from 16 residues. V gave up 1 base and J gave up 8 bases, with 20 bases separating them. The CDR3 nucleotides read TGTGCCAGCAGCCAAGGAACAGGCCCCATGACTCTAGAAGCTTTCTTT. Encoded protein: CASSQGTGPMTLEAFF.

In this sample, this clonotype turned up once. This sequence joins TRBV27 and TRBJ2-4, with 7 bases matching TRBD2. The DNA matches TRBJ2-7 better at its end, which makes the J call doubtful. This CDR3 is built from 15 residues. CDR1 MNHEY and CDR2 SMNVEV come from the germline V gene (reference sequence). CDR3 DNA sequence: TGTGCCAGCAGCTTGGGAGGGTCGGGCTCCTACGAGCAGTACTTC. It yields the protein CASSLGGSGSYEQYF.

This clonotype was seen just once. J is TRBJ1-2 and V is TRBV5-1, with 8 bases lining up with TRBD1. With 8 bases clipped from V and 8 bases from J, the junction kept 14 bases outside the gene matches. The CDR3 loop spans 14 amino acids. Germline values: CDR1 SGHRS, CDR2 YFSETQ. The CDR3 sequence is CASSPPGQEEGYTF. The CDR3 nucleotides read TGCGCCAGTAGCCCACCGGGACAGGAGGAGGGCTACACCTTC.

The chain employs TRBV7-6 and TRBJ2-5; D might be TRBD1 or TRBD2, each matching 7 bases. V was trimmed by 1 base and J by 4 bases, leaving 19 bases between them. Per germline, CDR1 SGHVS and CDR2 FNYEAQ. The CDR3 has 17 residues. The CDR3 region is CASSLGSLVRGGETQYF. DNA for the CDR3: TGTGCCAGCAGCTTAGGTTCACTAGTCAGGGGGGGAGAGACCCAGTACTTC.

The rearrangement uses TRBV5-1 and TRBJ2-5, with a tentative D call TRBD1 (6 bases). CDR3 length: 15 residues. V was cut by 0 bases and J by 1 base, with 10 bases left in between. Germline assignment: CDR1 SGHRS and CDR2 YFSETQ. The CDR3 region has the DNA TGCGCCAGCAGCTTGGAAGGACAGTCCCAAGAGACCCAGTACTTC. Translation: CASSLEGQSQETQYF.

The chain recombines TRBV12-3 or TRBV12-4 with TRBJ2-1; 8 nucleotides agree with TRBD2. The V and J ends lost 1 base and 4 bases, in that order; junction bases with no gene match: 3. This CDR3 contains 15 residues. CDR3 sequence (DNA): TGTGCCAGCAGTTTAGTACTAGCGGATTACAATGAGCAGTTCTTC. Amino acids: CASSLVLADYNEQFF.

This clonotype was seen a few times. This rearrangement joins TRBV5-5 to TRBJ1-3; 9 nucleotides match TRBD1. J gave up 3 bases and V 4 bases, and 8 bases lay outside the gene matches. Germline CDR1 reads SGHKS; CDR2 reads YYEKEE (reference sequence). This CDR3 has 16 amino acids. The CDR3 DNA is TGTGCCAGCAGCGCGCAACAGGGGGCGAATGGAAACACCATATATTTT. Its translation: CASSAQQGANGNTIYF.

This clonotype was found a few times. This rearrangement joins TRBV11-3 to TRBJ2-7; 9 nucleotides align to TRBD1. From germline, CDR1 is SGHNT and CDR2 YENEEA. The CDR3 has 14 amino acids. The J segment lost 0 bases and the V segment lost 6 bases, leaving 3 bases of the junction unmatched. The CDR3 loop reads CASSPQGASYEQYF. In DNA, the CDR3 is TGTGCCAGCAGTCCACAGGGGGCCTCCTACGAGCAGTACTTC.

V is TRBV10-3 and J is TRBJ2-3; D gene unclear. Germline-derived CDR1 and CDR2 are ENHRY and SYGVKD. The CDR3 runs to 12 residues. The V and J ends lost 2 bases and 4 bases respectively, with 4 bases between them. The CDR3 protein is CAISEQADTQYF. CDR3 DNA: TGTGCCATCAGTGAGCAGGCAGATACGCAGTATTTT.

V and J are TRBV10-3 and TRBJ2-3, with 8 bases aligning to TRBD2. V dropped 10 bases and J dropped 14; count of bases not matched to a gene: 29. Germline CDR1 and CDR2: ENHRY and SYGVKD. The CDR3 contains 17 residues. CDR3 protein: CATNPQGGGTGSQGTYF. CDR3 DNA: TGTGCCACGAACCCACAGGGCGGGGGGACCGGGTCGCAAGGGACGTATTTT.

This clonotype showed up just once. Sequence at one end of the junction differs from germline and may be a read error. The chain recombines TRBV4-3 with TRBJ2-7; D ambiguous. The V gene's germline CDR1 is LGHNA and CDR2 YSLEER. This CDR3 contains 15 residues. The CDR3 sequence: CTSSQDIGYFYEQYF. The CDR3 DNA sequence: TGCACCAGCAGCCAAGATATAGGCTACTTCTACGAGCAGTACTTC.